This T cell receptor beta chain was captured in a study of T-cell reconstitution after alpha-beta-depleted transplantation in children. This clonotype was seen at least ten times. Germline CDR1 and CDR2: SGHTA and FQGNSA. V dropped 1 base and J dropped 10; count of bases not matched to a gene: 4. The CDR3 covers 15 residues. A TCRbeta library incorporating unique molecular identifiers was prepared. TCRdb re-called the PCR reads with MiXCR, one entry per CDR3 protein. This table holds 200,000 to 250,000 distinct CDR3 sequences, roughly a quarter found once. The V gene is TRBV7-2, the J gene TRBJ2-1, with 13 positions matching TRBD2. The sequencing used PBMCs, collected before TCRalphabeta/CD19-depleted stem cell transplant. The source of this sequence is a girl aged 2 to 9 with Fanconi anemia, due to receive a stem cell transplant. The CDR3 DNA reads TGTGCCAGCAGCTTAGAGGGACTAGCGGGGTTCGAGCAGTTCTTC. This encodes CASSLEGLAGFEQFF.